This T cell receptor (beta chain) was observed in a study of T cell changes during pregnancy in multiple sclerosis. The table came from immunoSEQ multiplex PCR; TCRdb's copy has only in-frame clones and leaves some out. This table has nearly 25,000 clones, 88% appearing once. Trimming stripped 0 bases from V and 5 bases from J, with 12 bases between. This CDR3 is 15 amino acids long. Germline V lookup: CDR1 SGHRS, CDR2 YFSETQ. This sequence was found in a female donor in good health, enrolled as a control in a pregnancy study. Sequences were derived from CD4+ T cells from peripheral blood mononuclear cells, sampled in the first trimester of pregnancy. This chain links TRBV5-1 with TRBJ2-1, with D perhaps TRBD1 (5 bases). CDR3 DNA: TGCGCCAGCAGCTTGGCGGACACCGTAAACAATGAGCAGTTCTTC. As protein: CASSLADTVNNEQFF.